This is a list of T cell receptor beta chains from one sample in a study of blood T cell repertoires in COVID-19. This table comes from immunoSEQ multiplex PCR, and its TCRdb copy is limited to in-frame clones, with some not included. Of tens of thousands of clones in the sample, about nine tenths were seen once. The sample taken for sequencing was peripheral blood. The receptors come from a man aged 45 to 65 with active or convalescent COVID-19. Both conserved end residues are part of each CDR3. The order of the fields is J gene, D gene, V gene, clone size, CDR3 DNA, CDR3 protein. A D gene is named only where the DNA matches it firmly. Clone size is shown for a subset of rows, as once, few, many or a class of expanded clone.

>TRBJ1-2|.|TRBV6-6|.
TGTGCCAGCAGTTACTCCGTATTAGTAGGCTACACCTTC
CASSYSVLVGYTF
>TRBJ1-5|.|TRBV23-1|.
TGCGCCAGCAGTCATTCACAGACAGCGAGCTACTGCAATCAGCCCCAGCATTTT
CASSHSQTASYCNQPQHF
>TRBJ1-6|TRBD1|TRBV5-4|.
TGTGCCAGCAGCTTGGAGGGGACAGGGCTTGCTCATTCACCCCTCCACTTT
CASSLEGTGLAHSPLHF
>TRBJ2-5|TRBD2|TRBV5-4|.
TGTGCCAGCAGCTTGGGGAGACTAGCGGAGGCGGAGACCCAGTACTTC
CASSLGRLAEAETQYF
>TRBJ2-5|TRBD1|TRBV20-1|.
TGCAGTGCTAGTCCCGGACAGGGCGGGGAAAATCAGTACTTC
CSASPGQGGENQYF
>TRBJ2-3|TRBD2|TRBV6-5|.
TGTGCCAGCAGCCGGCGGGGGGATACGCAGTATTTT
CASSRRGDTQYF
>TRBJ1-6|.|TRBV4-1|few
TGCGCCAGCAGCCAGTCAGGGTCTACCTTTAATAATTCACCCCTCCACTTT
CASSQSGSTFNNSPLHF
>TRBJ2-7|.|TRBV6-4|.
TGTGCCAGCAGTGTAGAAGGAGGGCGGACCATGAACGAGCAGTACTTC
CASSVEGGRTMNEQYF
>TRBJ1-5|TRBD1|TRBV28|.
TGTGCCAGCCGGGACAGGGGGACCCTAAATCAGCCCCAGCATTTT
CASRDRGTLNQPQHF
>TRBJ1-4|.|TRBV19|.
TGTGCCAGTAAAGAGACAGCTAATGAAAAACTGTTTTTT
CASKETANEKLFF
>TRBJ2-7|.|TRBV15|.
TGTGCCACCAGCAGAGGAGGGAACCAGGACGAGCAGTACTTC
CATSRGGNQDEQYF
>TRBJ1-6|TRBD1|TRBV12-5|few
TGTGCTAGTGGTGTCGACAGGGGGTATTCACCCCTCCACTTT
CASGVDRGYSPLHF